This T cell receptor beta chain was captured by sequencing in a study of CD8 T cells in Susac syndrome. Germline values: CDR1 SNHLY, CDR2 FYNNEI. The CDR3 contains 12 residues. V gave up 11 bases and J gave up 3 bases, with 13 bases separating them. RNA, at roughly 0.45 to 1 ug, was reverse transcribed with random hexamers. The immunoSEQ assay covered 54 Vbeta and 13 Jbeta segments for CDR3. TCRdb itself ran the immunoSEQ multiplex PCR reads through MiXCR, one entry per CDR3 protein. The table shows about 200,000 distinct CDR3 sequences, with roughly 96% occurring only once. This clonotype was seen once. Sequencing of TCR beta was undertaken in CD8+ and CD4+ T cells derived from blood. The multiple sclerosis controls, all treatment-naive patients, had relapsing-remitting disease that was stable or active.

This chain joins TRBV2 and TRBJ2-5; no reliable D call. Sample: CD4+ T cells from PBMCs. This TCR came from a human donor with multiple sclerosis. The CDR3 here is CAGQPQKETQYF. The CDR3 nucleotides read TGTGCCGGCCAACCCCAGAAAGAGACCCAGTACTTC.